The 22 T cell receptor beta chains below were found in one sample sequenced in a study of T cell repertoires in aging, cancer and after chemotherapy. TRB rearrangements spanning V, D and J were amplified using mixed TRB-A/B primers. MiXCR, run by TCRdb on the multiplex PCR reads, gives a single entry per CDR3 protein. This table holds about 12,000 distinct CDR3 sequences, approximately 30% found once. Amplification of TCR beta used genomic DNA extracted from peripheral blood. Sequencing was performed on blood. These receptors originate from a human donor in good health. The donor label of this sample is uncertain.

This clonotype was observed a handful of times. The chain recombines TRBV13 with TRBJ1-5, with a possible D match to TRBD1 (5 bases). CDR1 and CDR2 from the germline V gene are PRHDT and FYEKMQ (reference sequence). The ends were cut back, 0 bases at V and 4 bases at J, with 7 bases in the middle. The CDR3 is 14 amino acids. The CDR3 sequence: CASSLGQGNQPQHF. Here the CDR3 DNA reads TGTGCCAGCAGCTTAGGGCAGGGTAATCAGCCCCAGCATTTT.

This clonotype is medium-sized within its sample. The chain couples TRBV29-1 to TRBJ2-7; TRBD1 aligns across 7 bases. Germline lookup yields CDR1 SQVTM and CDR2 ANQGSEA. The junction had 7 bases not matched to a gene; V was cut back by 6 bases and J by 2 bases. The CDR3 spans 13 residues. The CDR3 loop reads CSVKTGFTYEQYF. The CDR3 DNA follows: TGCAGCGTGAAGACAGGGTTTACCTACGAGCAGTACTTC.

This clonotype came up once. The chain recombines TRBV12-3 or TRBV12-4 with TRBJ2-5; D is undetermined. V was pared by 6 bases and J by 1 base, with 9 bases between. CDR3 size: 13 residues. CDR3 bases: TGTGCCAGCAGCTTGAAACTCCAAGAGACCCAGTACTTC. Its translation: CASSLKLQETQYF.

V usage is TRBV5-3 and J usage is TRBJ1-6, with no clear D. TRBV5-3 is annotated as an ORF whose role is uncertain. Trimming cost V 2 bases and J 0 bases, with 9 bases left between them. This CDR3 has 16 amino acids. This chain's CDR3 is CARSFVKTSYNSPLHF. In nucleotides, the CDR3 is TGTGCCAGAAGCTTCGTGAAAACCTCCTATAATTCACCCCTCCACTTT.

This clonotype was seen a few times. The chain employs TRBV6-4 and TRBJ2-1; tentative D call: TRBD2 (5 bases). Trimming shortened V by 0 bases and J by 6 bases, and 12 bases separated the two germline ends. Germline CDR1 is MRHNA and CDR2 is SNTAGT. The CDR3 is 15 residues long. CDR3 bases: TGTGCCAGCAGTGACTCCTTACGCGGGTCCAATGAGCAGTTCTTC. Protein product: CASSDSLRGSNEQFF.

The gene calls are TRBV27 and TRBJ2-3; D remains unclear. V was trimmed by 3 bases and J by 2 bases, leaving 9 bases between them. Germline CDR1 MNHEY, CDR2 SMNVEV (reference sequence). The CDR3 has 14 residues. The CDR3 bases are TGTGCCAGCAGTTTTGCCGGGTTCACAGATACGCAGTATTTT. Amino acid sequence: CASSFAGFTDTQYF.

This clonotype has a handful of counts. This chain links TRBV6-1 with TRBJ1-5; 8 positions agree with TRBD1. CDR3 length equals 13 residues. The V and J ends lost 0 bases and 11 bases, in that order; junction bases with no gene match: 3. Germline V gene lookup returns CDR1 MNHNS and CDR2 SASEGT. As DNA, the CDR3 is TGTGCCAGCAGTGAAGCGCCGGGACAGGCCCAGCATTTT. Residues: CASSEAPGQAQHF.

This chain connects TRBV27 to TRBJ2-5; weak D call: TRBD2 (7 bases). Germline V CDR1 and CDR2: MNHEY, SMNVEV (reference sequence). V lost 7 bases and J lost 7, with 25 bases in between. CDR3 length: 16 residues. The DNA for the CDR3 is TGTGCCAGCACGGGGTATCGCGGGGGCCGGCTTGGGACCCAGTACTTC. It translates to CASTGYRGGRLGTQYF.

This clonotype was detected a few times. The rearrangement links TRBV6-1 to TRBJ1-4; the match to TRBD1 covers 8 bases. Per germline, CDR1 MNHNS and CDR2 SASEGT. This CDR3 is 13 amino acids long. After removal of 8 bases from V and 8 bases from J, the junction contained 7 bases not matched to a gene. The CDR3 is CASDRGGGEKLFF. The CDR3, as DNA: TGTGCCAGCGACAGGGGAGGAGGAGAAAAACTGTTTTTT.

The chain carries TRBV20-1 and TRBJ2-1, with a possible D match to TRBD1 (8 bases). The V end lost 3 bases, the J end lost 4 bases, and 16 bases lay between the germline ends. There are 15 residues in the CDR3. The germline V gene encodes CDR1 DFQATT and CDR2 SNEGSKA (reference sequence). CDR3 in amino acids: CSASSGTGKYNEQFF. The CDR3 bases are TGCAGTGCTAGCAGCGGGACAGGAAAGTACAATGAGCAGTTCTTC.

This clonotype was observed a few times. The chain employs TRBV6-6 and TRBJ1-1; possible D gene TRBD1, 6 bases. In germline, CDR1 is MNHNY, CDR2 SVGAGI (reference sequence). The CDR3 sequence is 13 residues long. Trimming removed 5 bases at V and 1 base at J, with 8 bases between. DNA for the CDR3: TGTGCCAGCAGTAAGACAGGGAACACTGAAGCTTTCTTT. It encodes CASSKTGNTEAFF.

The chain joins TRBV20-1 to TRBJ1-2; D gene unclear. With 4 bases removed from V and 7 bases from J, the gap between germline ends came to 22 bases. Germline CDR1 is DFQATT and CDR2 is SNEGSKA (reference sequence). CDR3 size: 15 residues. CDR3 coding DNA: TGCAGTGCTACCGAGTCCTTACACCCCGCGGGTGGCTACACCTTC. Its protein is CSATESLHPAGGYTF.

The CDR3 protein is CSARDPGNQPQHF. The CDR3 nucleotides are TGCAGTGCTAGAGATCCAGGGAATCAGCCCCAGCATTTT. This chain uses TRBV20-1 with TRBJ1-5; a weak D match, TRBD1 (5 bases). Per germline, CDR1 DFQATT and CDR2 SNEGSKA (reference sequence). Trimming cost V 0 bases and J 4 bases, with 7 bases left between them. CDR3 length: 13 amino acids.

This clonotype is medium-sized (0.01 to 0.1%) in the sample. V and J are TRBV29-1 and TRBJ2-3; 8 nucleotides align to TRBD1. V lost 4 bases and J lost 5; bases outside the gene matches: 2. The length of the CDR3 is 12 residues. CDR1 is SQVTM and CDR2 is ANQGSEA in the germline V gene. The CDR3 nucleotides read TGCAGCGTTGGACAGGGGATAGATACGCAGTATTTT. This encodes CSVGQGIDTQYF.

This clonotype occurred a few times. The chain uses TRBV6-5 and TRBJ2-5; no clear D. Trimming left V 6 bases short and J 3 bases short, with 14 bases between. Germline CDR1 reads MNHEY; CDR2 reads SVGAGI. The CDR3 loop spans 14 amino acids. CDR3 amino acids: CASSPYVTKETQYF. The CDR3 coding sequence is TGTGCCAGCAGCCCCTATGTCACAAAAGAGACCCAGTACTTC.

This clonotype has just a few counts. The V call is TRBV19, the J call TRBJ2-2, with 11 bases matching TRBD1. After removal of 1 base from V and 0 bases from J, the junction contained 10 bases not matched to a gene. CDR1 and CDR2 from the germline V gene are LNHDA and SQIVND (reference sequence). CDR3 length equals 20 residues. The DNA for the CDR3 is TGTGCCAGTAGTATAGGGTGGTTTGGGGGACAGGGGGCGAACACCGGGGAGCTGTTTTTT. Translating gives CASSIGWFGGQGANTGELFF. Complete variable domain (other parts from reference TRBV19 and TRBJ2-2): DGGITQSPKYLFRKEGQNVTLSCEQNLNHDAMYWYRQDPGQGLRLIYYSQIVNDFQKGDIAEGYSVSREKKESFPLTVTSAQKNPTAFYLCASSIGWFGGQGANTGELFFGEGSRLTVL.

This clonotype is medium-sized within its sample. The CDR3 DNA follows: TGTGCCTGGAGGACACTAGCGGGGGGCGGGGAGCTGTTTTTT. Protein: CAWRTLAGGGELFF. The chain has TRBV30 and TRBJ2-2; 12 bases are shared with TRBD2. Unmatched junction bases numbered 3, after V lost 3 bases and J lost 7 bases. Per germline, CDR1 GTSNPN and CDR2 SVGIG (reference sequence). The CDR3 runs to 14 residues.

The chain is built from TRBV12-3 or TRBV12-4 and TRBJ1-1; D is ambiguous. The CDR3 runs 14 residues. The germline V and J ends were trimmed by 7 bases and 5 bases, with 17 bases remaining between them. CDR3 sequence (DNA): TGTGCCAGCACCGGATCCCCCCGGCGGACTGAAGCTTTCTTT. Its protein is CASTGSPRRTEAFF.

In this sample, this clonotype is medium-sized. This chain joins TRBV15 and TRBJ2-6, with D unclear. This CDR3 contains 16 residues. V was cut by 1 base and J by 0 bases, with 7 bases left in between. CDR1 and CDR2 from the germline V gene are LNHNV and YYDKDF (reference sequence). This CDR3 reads CATSRGRNSGANVLTF. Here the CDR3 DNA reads TGTGCCACCAGCAGAGGACGGAACTCTGGGGCCAACGTCCTGACTTTC.

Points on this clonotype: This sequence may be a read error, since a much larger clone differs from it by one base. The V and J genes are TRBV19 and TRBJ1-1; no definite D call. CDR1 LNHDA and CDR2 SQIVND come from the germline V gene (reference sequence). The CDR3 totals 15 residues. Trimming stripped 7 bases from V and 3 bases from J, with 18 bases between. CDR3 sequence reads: CASNNGVPAYTEAFF. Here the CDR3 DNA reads TGTGCCAGTAATAACGGAGTCCCTGCCTACACTGAAGCTTTCTTT.

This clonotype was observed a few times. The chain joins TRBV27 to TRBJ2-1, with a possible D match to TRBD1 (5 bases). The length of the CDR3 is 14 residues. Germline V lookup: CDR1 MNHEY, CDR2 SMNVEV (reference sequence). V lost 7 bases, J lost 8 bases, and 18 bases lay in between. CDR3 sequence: CASTPGHGRHEQFF. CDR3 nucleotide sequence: TGTGCCAGCACCCCTGGACACGGCCGACATGAGCAGTTCTTC.

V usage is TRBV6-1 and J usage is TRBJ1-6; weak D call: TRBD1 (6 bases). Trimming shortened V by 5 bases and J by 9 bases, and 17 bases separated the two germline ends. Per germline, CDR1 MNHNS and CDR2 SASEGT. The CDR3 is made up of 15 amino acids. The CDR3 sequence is CASSYDVQGLSPLHF. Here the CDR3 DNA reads TGTGCCAGCAGTTATGATGTACAGGGACTTTCACCCCTCCACTTT.